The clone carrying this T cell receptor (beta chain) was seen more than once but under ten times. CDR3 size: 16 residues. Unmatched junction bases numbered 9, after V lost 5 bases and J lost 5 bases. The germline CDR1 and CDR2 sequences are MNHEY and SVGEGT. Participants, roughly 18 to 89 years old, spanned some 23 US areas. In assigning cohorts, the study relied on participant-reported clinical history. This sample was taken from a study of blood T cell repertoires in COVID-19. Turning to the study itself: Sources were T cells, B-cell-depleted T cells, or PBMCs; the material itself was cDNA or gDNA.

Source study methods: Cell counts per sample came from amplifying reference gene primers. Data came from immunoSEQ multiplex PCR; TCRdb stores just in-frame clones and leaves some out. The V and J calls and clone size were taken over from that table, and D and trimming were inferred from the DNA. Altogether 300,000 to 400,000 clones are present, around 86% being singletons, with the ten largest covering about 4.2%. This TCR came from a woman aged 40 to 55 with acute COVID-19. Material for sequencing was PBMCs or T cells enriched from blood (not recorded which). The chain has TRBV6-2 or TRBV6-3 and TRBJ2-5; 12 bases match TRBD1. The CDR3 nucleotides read TGTGCCAGCAGTCATCCCGGGACAGGGGGCGCCGAGACCCAGTACTTC. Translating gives CASSHPGTGGAETQYF.